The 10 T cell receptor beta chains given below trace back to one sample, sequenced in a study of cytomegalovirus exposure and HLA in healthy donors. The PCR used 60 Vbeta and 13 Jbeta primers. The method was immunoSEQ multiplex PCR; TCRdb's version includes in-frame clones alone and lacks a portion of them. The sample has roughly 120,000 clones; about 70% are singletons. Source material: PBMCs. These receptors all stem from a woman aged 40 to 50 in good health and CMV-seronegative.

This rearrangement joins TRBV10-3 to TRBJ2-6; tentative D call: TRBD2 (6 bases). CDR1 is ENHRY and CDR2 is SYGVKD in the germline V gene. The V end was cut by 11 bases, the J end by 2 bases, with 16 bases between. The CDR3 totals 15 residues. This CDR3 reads CASQRAGTGANVLTF. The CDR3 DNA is TGTGCCTCTCAACGCGCGGGAACTGGGGCCAACGTCCTGACTTTC.

The CDR3 DNA reads TGTGCCAGCAGCGCGGGACTCAGCAATTCACCCCTCCACTTT. Its translation is CASSAGLSNSPLHF. J is TRBJ1-6 and V is TRBV7-9; D is perhaps TRBD1 (5 bases). The CDR3 loop spans 14 amino acids. Trimming took off 5 bases at V and 7 bases at J, with 12 bases between the two ends. Germline CDR1 reads SEHNR; CDR2 reads FQNEAQ (reference sequence).

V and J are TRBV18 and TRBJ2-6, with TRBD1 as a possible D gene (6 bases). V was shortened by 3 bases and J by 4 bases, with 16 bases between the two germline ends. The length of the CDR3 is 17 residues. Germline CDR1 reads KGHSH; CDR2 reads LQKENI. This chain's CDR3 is CASSPRDKSFGANVLTF. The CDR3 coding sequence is TGTGCCAGCTCACCCAGGGACAAATCCTTCGGGGCCAACGTCCTGACTTTC.

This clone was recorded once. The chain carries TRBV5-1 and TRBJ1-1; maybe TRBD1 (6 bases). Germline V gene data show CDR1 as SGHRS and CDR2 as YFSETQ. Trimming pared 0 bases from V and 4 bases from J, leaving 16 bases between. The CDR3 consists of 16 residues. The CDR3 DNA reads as TGCGCCAGCAGCTTGGGAGGGACAAGGAGGTCCACTGAAGCTTTCTTT. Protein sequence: CASSLGGTRRSTEAFF.

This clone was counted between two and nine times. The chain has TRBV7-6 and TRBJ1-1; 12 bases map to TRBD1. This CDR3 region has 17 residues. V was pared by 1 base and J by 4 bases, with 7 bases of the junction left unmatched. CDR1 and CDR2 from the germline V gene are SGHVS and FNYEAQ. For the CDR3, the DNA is TGTGCCAGCAGCTTAGATCGGGGGACAGGGGGCGCCACTGAAGCTTTCTTT. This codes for CASSLDRGTGGATEAFF.

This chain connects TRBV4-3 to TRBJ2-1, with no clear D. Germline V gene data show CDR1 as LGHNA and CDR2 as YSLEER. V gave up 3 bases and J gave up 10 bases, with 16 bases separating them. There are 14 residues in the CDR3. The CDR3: CASSHSTLVREQFF. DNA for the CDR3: TGCGCCAGCAGCCATTCCACCCTAGTTCGGGAGCAGTTCTTC.

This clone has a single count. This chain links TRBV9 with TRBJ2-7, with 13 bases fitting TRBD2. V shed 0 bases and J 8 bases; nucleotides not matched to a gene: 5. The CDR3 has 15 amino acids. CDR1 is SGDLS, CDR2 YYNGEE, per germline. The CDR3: CASSVATSGGAQQYF. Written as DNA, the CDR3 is TGTGCCAGCAGCGTAGCCACTAGCGGGGGGGCCCAGCAGTACTTC. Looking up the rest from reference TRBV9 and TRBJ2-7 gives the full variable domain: DSGVTQTPKHLITATGQRVTLRCSPRSGDLSVYWYQQSLDQGLQFLIQYYNGEERAKGNILERFSAQQFPDLHSELNLSSLELGDSALYFCASSVATSGGAQQYFGPGTRLTVT.

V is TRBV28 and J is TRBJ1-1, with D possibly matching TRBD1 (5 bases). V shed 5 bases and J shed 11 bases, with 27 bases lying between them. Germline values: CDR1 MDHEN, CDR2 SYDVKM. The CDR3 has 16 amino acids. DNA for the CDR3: TGTGCCAGCAGTGCCGTAGTTGGTGCAGGGCTCGCTGCTGCTTTCTTT. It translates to CASSAVVGAGLAAAFF.

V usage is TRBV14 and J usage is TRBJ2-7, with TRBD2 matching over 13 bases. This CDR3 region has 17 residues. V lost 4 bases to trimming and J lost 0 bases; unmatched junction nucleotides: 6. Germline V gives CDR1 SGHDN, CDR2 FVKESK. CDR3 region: CASSPGLAGVHSYEQYF. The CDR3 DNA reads TGTGCCAGCAGCCCCGGACTAGCGGGAGTCCACTCCTACGAGCAGTACTTC.

The CDR3 DNA sequence: TGCGCCAGCAGCACCGGGAACCACGGGACTAATGAAAAACTGTTTTTT. This translates into CASSTGNHGTNEKLFF. The chain uses TRBV5-1 and TRBJ1-4; no clear D. This CDR3 spans 16 amino acids. V was clipped by 4 bases and J by 2 bases, with 15 bases between them. CDR1 is SGHRS, CDR2 YFSETQ, per germline.